This TCR beta chain was observed in a study of cytomegalovirus exposure and HLA in healthy donors. This PCR relied on a set of 60 Vbeta primers and 13 Jbeta primers. Sequencing was performed with immunoSEQ multiplex PCR; in TCRdb, only in-frame clones are kept and a portion is missing. The data show more than 110,000 clones, 73% seen once. The CDR3 runs 16 residues. Germline V CDR1 and CDR2: LNHDA, SQIVND (reference sequence). After removal of 5 bases from V and 8 bases from J, the junction contained 14 bases not matched to a gene. The TCR sequence derives from a human donor in good health. The chain has TRBV19 and TRBJ1-4; the match to TRBD1 covers 7 bases. The sample was PBMCs. CDR3 residues: CASSGQRTGRREKLFF. CDR3 nucleotides: TGTGCCAGTAGTGGACAACGGACAGGACGTCGGGAAAAACTGTTTTTT.